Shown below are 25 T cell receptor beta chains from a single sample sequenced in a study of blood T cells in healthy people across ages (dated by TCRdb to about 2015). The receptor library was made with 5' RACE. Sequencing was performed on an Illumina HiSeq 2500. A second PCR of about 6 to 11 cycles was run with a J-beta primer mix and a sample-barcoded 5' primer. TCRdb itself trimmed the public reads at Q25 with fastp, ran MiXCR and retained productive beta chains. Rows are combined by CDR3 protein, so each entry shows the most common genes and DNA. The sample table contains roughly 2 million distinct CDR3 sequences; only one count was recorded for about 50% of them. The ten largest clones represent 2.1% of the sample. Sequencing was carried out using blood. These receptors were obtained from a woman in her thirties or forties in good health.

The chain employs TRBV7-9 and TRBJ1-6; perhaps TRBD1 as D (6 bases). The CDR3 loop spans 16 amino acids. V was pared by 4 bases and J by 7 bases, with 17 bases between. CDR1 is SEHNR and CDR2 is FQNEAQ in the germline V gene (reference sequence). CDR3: CASSSGRGDINSPLHF. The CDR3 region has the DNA TGTGCCAGCAGCTCGGGACGCGGGGACATCAATTCACCCCTCCACTTT.

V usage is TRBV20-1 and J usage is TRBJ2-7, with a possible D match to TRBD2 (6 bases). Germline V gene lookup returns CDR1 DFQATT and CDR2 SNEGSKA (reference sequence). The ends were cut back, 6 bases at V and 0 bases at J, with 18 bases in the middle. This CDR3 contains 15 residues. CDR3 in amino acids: CSAPRAGRSSYEQYF. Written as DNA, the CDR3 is TGCAGTGCCCCCCGGGCGGGAAGGAGCTCCTACGAGCAGTACTTC.

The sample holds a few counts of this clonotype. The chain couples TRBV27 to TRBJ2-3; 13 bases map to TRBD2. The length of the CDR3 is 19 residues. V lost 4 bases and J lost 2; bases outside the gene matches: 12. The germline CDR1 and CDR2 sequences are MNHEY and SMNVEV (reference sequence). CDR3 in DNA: TGTGCCAGCAGTTCACAGACTAGCGGGGGGACCCAATCCACAGATACGCAGTATTTT. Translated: CASSSQTSGGTQSTDTQYF.

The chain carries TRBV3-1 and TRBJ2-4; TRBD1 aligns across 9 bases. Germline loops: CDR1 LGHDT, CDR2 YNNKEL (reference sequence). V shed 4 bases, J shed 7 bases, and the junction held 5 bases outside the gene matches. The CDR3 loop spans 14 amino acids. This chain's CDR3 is CASSLGQGRNIQYF. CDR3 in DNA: TGTGCCAGCAGCCTGGGACAGGGTAGGAACATTCAGTACTTC. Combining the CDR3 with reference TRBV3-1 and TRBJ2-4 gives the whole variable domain DTAVSQTPKYLVTQMGNDKSIKCEQNLGHDTMYWYKQDSKKFLKIMFSYNNKELIINETVPNRFSPKSPDKAHLNLHINSLELGDSAVYFCASSLGQGRNIQYFGAGTRLSVL.

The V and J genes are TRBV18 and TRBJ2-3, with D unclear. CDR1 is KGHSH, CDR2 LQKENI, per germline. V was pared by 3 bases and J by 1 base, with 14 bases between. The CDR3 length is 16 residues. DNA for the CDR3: TGTGCCAGCTCACCTAATACAATTACGGGCACAGATACGCAGTATTTT. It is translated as CASSPNTITGTDTQYF.

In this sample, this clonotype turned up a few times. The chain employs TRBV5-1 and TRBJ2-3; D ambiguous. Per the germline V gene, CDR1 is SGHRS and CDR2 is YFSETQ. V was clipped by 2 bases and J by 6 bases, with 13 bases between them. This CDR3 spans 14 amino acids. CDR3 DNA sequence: TGCGCCAGCAGCTTCTCCGCCAGCGTGGATACGCAGTATTTT. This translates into CASSFSASVDTQYF.

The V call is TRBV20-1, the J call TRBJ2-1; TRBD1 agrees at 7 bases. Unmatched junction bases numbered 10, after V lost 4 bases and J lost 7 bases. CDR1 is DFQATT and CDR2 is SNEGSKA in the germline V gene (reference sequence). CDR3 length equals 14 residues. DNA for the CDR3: TGCAGTGCTACAACAGGGGCGGGCGGGAATGAGCAGTTCTTC. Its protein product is CSATTGAGGNEQFF.

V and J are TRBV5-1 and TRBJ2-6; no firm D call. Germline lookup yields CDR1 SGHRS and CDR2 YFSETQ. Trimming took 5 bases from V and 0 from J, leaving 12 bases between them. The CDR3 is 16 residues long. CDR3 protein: CASSGQTHSGANVLTF. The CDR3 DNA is TGCGCCAGCAGTGGGCAGACCCACTCTGGGGCCAACGTCCTGACTTTC.

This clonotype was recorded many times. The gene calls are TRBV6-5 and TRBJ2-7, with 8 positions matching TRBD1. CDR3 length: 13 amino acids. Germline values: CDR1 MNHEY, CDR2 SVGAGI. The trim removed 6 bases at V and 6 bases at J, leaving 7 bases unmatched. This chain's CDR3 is CASRWDRKGEQYF. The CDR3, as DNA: TGTGCCAGCAGGTGGGACAGGAAAGGCGAGCAGTACTTC.

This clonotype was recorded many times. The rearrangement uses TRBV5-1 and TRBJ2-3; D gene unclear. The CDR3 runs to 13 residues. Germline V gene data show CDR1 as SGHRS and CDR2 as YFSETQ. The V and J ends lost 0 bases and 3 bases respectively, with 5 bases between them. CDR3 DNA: TGCGCCAGCAGCTTGGTGGAGACAGATACGCAGTATTTT. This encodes CASSLVETDTQYF.

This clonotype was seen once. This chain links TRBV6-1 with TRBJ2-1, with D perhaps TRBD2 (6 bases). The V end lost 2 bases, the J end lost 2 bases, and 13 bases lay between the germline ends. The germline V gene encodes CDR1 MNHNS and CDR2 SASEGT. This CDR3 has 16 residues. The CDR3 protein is CASSERAGPTYNEQFF. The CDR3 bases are TGTGCCAGCAGTGAACGCGCGGGGCCTACCTACAATGAGCAGTTCTTC.

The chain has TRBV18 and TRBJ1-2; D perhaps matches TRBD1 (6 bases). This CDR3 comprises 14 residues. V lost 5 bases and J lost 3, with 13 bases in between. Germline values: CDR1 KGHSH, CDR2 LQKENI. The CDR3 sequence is CASSVLGGDYGYTF. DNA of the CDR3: TGTGCCAGCTCAGTCCTTGGGGGCGACTATGGCTACACCTTC.

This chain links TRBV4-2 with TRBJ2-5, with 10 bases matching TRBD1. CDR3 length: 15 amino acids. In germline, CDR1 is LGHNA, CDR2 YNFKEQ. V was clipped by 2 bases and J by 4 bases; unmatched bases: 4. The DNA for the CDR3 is TGTGCCAGCAGCCAATGGGACAGGGGTGCAGAGACCCAGTACTTC. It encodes CASSQWDRGAETQYF.

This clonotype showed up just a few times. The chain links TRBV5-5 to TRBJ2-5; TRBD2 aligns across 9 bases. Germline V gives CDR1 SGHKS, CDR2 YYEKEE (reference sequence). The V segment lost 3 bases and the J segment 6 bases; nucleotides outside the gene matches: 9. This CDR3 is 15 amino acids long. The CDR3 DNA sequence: TGTGCCAGCAGCTGGGCAGCGGGGGGTGACAAGACCCAGTACTTC. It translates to CASSWAAGGDKTQYF.

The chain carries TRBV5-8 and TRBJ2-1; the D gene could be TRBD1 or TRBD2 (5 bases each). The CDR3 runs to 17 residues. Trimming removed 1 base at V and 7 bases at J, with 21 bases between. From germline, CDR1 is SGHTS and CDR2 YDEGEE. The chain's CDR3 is CASSLTIRGRQPNEQFF. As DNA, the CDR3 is TGTGCCAGCAGCTTGACTATACGGGGCCGTCAGCCGAATGAGCAGTTCTTC.

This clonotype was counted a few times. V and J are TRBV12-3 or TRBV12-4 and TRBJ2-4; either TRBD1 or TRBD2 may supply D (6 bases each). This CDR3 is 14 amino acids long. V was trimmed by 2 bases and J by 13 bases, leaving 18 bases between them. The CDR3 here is CASSLREGGRLQYF. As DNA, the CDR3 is TGTGCCAGCAGTTTACGTGAAGGGGGGAGGCTGCAGTACTTC.

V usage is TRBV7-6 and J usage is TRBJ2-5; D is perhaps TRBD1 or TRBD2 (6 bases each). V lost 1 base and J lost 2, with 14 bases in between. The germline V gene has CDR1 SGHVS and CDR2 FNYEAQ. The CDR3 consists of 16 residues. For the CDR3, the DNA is TGTGCCAGCAGCTTAGGGGGGGCTATGACACAAGAGACCCAGTACTTC. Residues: CASSLGGAMTQETQYF.

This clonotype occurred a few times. CDR3 bases: TGTGCCAGCAGCTTAGGAGGACTAGCTAGGGATGAGCAGTTCTTC. Amino acids: CASSLGGLARDEQFF. The chain links TRBV7-9 to TRBJ2-1, with 8 bases aligning to TRBD2. The CDR3 contains 15 residues. The trim removed 1 base at V and 8 bases at J, leaving 7 bases unmatched. Looked up from germline, CDR1 is SEHNR and CDR2 is FQNEAQ (reference sequence).

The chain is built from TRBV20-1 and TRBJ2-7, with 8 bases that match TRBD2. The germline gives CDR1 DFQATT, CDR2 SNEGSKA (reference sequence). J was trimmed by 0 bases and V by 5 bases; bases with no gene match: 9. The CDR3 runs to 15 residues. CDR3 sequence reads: CSAPPIGGVSYEQYF. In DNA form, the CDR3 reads TGCAGTGCTCCCCCTATCGGGGGGGTCTCCTACGAGCAGTACTTC.

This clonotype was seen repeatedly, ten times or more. The CDR3: CASSTGQGTYEQYF. The CDR3 DNA reads as TGTGCCAGCAGTACCGGACAGGGGACCTACGAGCAGTACTTC. The J gene is TRBJ2-7, the V gene TRBV6-6, with 9 nucleotides matching TRBD1. The CDR3 spans 14 residues. Looked up from germline, CDR1 is MNHNY and CDR2 is SVGAGI (reference sequence). V lost 5 bases and J lost 2; bases outside the gene matches: 4.

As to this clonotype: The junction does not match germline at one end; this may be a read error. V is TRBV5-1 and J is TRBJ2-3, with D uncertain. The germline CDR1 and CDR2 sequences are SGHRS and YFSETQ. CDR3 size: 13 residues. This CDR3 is CASSDGDQDTRYF. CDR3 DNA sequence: TGCGCCAGCAGCGACGGTGATCAAGATACGCGGTATTTT.

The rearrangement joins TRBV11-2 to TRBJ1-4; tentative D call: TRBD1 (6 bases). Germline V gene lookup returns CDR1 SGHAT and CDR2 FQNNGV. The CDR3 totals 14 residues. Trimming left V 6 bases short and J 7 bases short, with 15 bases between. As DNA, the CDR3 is TGTGCCAGCAGACCACTCGGGACACCTGAAAAACTGTTTTTT. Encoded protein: CASRPLGTPEKLFF.

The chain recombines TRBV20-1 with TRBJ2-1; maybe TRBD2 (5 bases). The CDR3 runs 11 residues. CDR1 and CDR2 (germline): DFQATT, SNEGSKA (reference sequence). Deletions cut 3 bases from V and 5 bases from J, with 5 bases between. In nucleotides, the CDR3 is TGCAGTGCTAGCGGGAACAATGAGCAGTTCTTC. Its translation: CSASGNNEQFF.

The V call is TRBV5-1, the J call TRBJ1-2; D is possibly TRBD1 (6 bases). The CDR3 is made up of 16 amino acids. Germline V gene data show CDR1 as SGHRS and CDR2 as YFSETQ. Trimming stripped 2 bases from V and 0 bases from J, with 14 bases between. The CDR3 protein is CASSFSRGTANYGYTF. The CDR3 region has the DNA TGCGCCAGCAGCTTTTCAAGGGGGACCGCTAACTATGGCTACACCTTC.

CDR3 nucleotides: TGTGCCAGCAGCTTAGAGTCAACTTCGGGGGAGCAGTACTTC. Its translation is CASSLESTSGEQYF. The genes are TRBV7-2 and TRBJ2-4; TRBD2 might be the D (6 bases). Germline CDR1 reads SGHTA; CDR2 reads FQGNSA. V lost 1 base and J 13 bases, leaving 17 bases between the germline ends. The CDR3 is made up of 14 amino acids. Based on the CDR3 plus reference TRBV7-2 and TRBJ2-4, the full variable domain is GAGVSQSPSNKVTEKGKDVELRCDPISGHTALYWYRQSLGQGLEFLIYFQGNSAPDKSGLPSDRFSAERTGGSVSTLTIQRTQQEDSAVYLCASSLESTSGEQYFGAGTRLSVL.